This record looks at one T cell receptor (beta chain) sequence and its context. At one end the junction does not follow the germline gene, possibly because of a read error. Using its own MiXCR run on the 5' RACE reads, TCRdb lists one record per CDR3 protein. The sample lists fewer than 75,000 distinct CDR3 sequences, 26% occurring once. The sorted Tregs were CD4+CD25+CD127-/low cells. This CDR3 region has 14 residues. Germline V gene lookup returns CDR1 SQVTM and CDR2 ANQGSEA. The specimen was tumor-infiltrating Tregs sorted from the breast tumor. The V gene is TRBV29-1, the J gene TRBJ2-3; D is undetermined. This receptor was obtained from a female donor with breast cancer. The chain's CDR3 is CSVGLVGISETQYF. CDR3 nucleotide sequence: TGCAGCGTTGGGCTAGTTGGGATTTCAGAGACGCAGTATTTT.